This T cell receptor beta chain was identified in a study of cytomegalovirus exposure and HLA in healthy donors. The germline V gene has CDR1 SGDLS and CDR2 YYNGEE. CDR3 length: 15 residues. Trimming left V 4 bases short and J 9 bases short, with 20 bases between. Findings and caveats of the study: Most CMV-associated TCR beta chains were later found to appear HLA-restricted. Among TCR sequences, most were rare, though some public TCRs appeared in many donors. Cytomegalovirus association was listed for under 200 TCR beta chains.

Both 60 Vbeta primers and 13 Jbeta primers went into the PCR. Some clones are missing from TCRdb's copy, which holds only in-frame ones; the method was immunoSEQ multiplex PCR. The table includes around 100,000 clones, 79% detected once. Note on this clone: The antigen remains undetermined.

This TCR was recovered from a man aged 45-65 years in good health and CMV-seropositive. Source material: PBMCs. J is TRBJ2-1 and V is TRBV9, with a weak D call TRBD1 (6 bases). CDR3 in DNA: TGTGCCAGCAGCAAAGGACAGTCGGAGGATCGTGAGCAGTTCTTC. This gives the protein CASSKGQSEDREQFF.